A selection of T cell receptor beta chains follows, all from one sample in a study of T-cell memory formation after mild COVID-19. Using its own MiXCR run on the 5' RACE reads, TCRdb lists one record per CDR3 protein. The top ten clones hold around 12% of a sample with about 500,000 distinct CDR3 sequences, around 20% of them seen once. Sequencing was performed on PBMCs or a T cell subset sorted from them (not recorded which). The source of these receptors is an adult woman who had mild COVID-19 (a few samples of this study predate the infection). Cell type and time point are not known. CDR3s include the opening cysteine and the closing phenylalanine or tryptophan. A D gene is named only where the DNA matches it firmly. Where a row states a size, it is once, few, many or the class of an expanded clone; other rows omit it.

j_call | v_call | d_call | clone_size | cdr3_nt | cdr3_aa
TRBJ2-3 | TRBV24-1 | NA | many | TGTGCCACCCCCCTGAAGACCAGGGCAGCAGATACGCAGTATTTT | CATPLKTRAADTQYF
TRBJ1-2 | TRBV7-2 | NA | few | TGTGCCAGCAGCTTATCCACACAGGGATTCTATGGCTACACCTTC | CASSLSTQGFYGYTF
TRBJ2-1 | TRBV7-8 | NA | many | TGTGCCAGCAGCTTCCCAGCCGGGGAGCCCGACACCCAGACGCCAAGCTCCTACAATGAGCAGTTCTTC | CASSFPAGEPDTQTPSSYNEQFF
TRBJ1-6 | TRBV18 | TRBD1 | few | TGTGCCAGCTCACCCATCTCCGGGACAGCTAATAATTCACCCCTCCACTTT | CASSPISGTANNSPLHF
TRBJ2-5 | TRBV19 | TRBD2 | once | TGTGCCAGTAGCCCAGACAGACTAGCGGGAGGGGAAGAGACCCAGTACTTC | CASSPDRLAGGEETQYF
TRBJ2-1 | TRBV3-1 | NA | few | TGTGCCAGCAGGGCAAGTTATGGAGGTCACGGTGAGCAGTTCTTC | CASRASYGGHGEQFF
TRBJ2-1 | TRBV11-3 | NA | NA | TGTGCCAGCAGCTTTTCAGGGGAACCAGGCAATGAGCAGTTCTTC | CASSFSGEPGNEQFF
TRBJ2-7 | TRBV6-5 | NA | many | TGTGCCAGCAGTTACTCGGGGGAGCAGTACTTC | CASSYSGEQYF
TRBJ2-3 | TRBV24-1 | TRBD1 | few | TGTGCCACCAGTCCGGGACAGGGCACAGATACGCAGTATTTT | CATSPGQGTDTQYF
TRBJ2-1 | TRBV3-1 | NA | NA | TGTGCCAGCAGCCGCCCAGGATACAATGAGCAGTTCTTC | CASSRPGYNEQFF
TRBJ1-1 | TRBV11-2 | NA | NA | TGTGCCAGCAGCGCGTCGTGGTTCAGTGAAGCTTTCTTT | CASSASWFSEAFF
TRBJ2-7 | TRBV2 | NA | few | TGTGCCAGCAGAGACTCCTACGAGCAGTACTTC | CASRDSYEQYF
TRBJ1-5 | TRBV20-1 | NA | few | TGCAGTGCCTCCCCGGGGGCAAGGGATCAGCCCCAGCATTTT | CSASPGARDQPQHF
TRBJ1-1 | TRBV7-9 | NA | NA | TGTGCCAGCAGCTTAGATCAGGACAGAGCTTTCTTT | CASSLDQDRAFF
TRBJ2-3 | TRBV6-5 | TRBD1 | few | TGTGCCAGCAGTCTCCATACAGGGGGCCCCACAGATACGCAGTATTTT | CASSLHTGGPTDTQYF
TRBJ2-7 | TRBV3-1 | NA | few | TGTGCCAGCAGCCAAGATATCTCCTCCTCCTACGAGCAGTACTTC | CASSQDISSSYEQYF
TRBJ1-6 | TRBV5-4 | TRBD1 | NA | TGTGCCAGCAGCTTCCTAGGACAGGGGAGAGAATCACCCCTCCACTTT | CASSFLGQGRESPLHF
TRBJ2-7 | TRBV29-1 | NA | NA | TGCAGCATTATGCACTCCTACGAGCAGTACTTC | CSIMHSYEQYF
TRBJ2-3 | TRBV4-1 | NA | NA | TGCGCCAGCAGCCAAGAGACCACCAGCACAGATACGCAGTATTTT | CASSQETTSTDTQYF
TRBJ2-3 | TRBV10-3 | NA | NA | TGTGCCATCAGTGAAGGGCAGGGTAGAGATACGCAGTATTTT | CAISEGQGRDTQYF
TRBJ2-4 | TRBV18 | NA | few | TGTGCCAGCTCACCATGGATTGGGCACCGGGACCCTAACTACTCGGGAGCCAAAAACATTCAGTACTTC | CASSPWIGHRDPNYSGAKNIQYF
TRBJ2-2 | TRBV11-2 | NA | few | TGTGCCAGCAGCTTAGATCTGGGGATCCCCGGGGAGCTGTTTTTT | CASSLDLGIPGELFF
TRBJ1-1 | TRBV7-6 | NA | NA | TGTGCCAGCACTAGGGTTTTGAACACTGAAGCTTTCTTT | CASTRVLNTEAFF
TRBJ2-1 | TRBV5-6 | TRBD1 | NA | TGTGCCAGCAGCTTGGAGACAGGGTACGGCAATGAGCAGTTCTTC | CASSLETGYGNEQFF
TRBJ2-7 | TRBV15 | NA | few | TGTGCCACCAGCAGAGGACCCCCCCTTTTCGAGCAGTACTTC | CATSRGPPLFEQYF
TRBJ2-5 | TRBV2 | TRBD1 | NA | TGTGCCAGCAGTCCGGGACAGAGGACCGTCCAAGAGACCCAGTACTTC | CASSPGQRTVQETQYF
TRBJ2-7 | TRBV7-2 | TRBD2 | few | TGTGCCAGCAGCTTAGCGATGTCTAGCGGGAGTCTCTACGAGCAGTACTTC | CASSLAMSSGSLYEQYF
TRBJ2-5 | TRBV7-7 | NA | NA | TGTGCCAGCAGCCCAACCCCGACGGGGCTTGTGACCCAGTACTTC | CASSPTPTGLVTQYF
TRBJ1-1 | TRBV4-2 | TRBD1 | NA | TGTGCCAGCAGCCAACCAAGACAGGGGCGAGCGAACACTGAAGCTTTCTTT | CASSQPRQGRANTEAFF
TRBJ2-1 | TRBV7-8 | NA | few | TGTGCCAGCAGCCCCCCGATCCGGGAAGGGAGTGAGCAGTTCTTC | CASSPPIREGSEQFF
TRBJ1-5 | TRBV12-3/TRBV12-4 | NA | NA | TGTGCCAGCAGTTCAGGAGATGCGGGCAATCAGCCCCAGCATTTT | CASSSGDAGNQPQHF
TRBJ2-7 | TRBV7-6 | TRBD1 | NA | TGTGCCAGCAGCTTAAGCAGTGAGGGGACAGCAAGTAGGACCTACGAGCAGTACTTC | CASSLSSEGTASRTYEQYF